These T cell receptor beta chains were read from a single sample in a study of shared clonotypes between healthy human individuals. The method was immunoSEQ multiplex PCR; TCRdb's version includes in-frame clones alone and lacks a portion of them. The sample lists about 1.1 million clones; 60% to 80% were seen once. Specimen: memory CD4+ T cells from PBMCs. The receptor source for this set is a man in his late teens or twenties in good health. Some clones in this sample may be carry-over from other donors' samples. CDR3s include the opening cysteine and the closing phenylalanine or tryptophan. The order of the fields is J gene, V gene, clone size, D gene, CDR3 protein, CDR3 DNA. D genes are given only for firm matches. Clone size is stated in some rows and not others, as once, few, many or a class when expanded.

>TRBJ1-2|TRBV5-1|-|-
CASSWGLLGDGYTF
TGCGCCAGCAGCTGGGGACTGCTGGGGGATGGCTACACCTTC
>TRBJ1-5|TRBV19|-|-
CASSSRRDQPQHF
TGTGCCAGTAGTAGCCGCCGGGATCAGCCCCAGCATTTT
>TRBJ2-5|TRBV5-1|-|-
CASSLLSTDEETQYF
TGCGCCAGCAGCTTGTTGTCGACAGACGAAGAGACCCAGTACTTC
>TRBJ1-6|TRBV11-2|once|TRBD1
CASSFSGTGNSPLHF
TGTGCCAGCAGCTTTTCCGGGACAGGGAATTCACCCCTCCACTTT
>TRBJ2-2|TRBV11-2|-|-
CASSLQGNAGELFF
TGTGCCAGCAGCTTACAGGGAAACGCCGGGGAGCTGTTTTTT
>TRBJ2-7|TRBV6-5|few|-
CASSYAQGGPYEQYF
TGTGCCAGCAGTTACGCCCAGGGGGGTCCCTACGAGCAGTACTTC
>TRBJ2-5|TRBV28|-|-
CATRQGTETQYF
TGTGCCACAAGGCAGGGGACGGAGACCCAGTACTTC
>TRBJ2-2|TRBV7-2|-|-
CASSLVVAGELFF
TGTGCCAGCAGCTTAGTTGTAGCGGGGGAGCTGTTTTTT
>TRBJ1-5|TRBV6-5|-|TRBD1
CASKGQVNQPQHF
TGTGCCAGCAAGGGACAGGTGAATCAGCCCCAGCATTTT
>TRBJ1-3|TRBV29-1|-|-
CSVEDQIGNTIYF
TGCAGCGTTGAAGATCAGATTGGAAACACCATATATTTT
>TRBJ1-1|TRBV28|few|-
CASSPRSPTEAFF
TGTGCCAGCAGCCCCCGCAGCCCCACTGAAGCTTTCTTT
>TRBJ2-2|TRBV7-2|-|-
CASSLAVLATTGELFF
TGTGCCAGCAGCTTAGCCGTGCTAGCGACAACCGGGGAGCTGTTTTTT
>TRBJ1-1|TRBV2|-|-
CASSVYFGGTEAFF
TGTGCCAGCAGTGTATATTTCGGTGGGACTGAAGCTTTCTTT
>TRBJ2-1|TRBV11-3|-|-
CASSRDQEVQFF
TGTGCCAGCAGTCGGGACCAAGAAGTTCAGTTCTTC
>TRBJ2-7|TRBV20-1|-|TRBD1
CSAGDSYEQYF
TGCAGTGCTGGGGACAGTTACGAGCAGTACTTC
>TRBJ2-7|TRBV5-5|-|TRBD2
CASIRAGGPGERYF
TGTGCCAGCATCCGAGCGGGAGGGCCAGGTGAGCGCTACTTC
>TRBJ1-6|TRBV28|-|TRBD1
CASSPQDRDSSPLHF
TGTGCCAGCAGTCCCCAGGACAGGGATAGTTCACCCCTCCACTTT
>TRBJ2-7|TRBV28|-|-
CASSSPPTENEQYF
TGTGCCAGCAGTTCACCCCCGACAGAAAACGAGCAGTACTTC
>TRBJ2-7|TRBV21-1|-|-
CASSIGQGALHEQYF
TGTGCCAGCAGCATCGGACAGGGGGCTTTACACGAGCAGTACTTC
>TRBJ1-3|TRBV7-8|-|-
CASSLRGGGNTIYF
TGTGCCAGCAGCTTAAGGGGGGGTGGAAACACCATATATTTT
>TRBJ2-4|TRBV6-5|-|-
CASSREGTGKDIQYF
TGTGCCAGCAGCCGTGAGGGGACGGGGAAGGACATTCAGTACTTC
>TRBJ2-2|TRBV2|few|TRBD1
CASRGQGRNTGELFF
TGTGCCAGCCGAGGACAGGGGCGAAACACCGGGGAGCTGTTTTTT
>TRBJ2-5|TRBV19|-|-
CASSLQWSETQYF
TGTGCCAGTAGTCTTCAATGGTCAGAGACCCAGTACTTC
>TRBJ2-4|TRBV5-4|-|TRBD2
CASSLAKAGSAKNIQYF
TGTGCCAGCAGCTTGGCCAAAGCGGGATCAGCCAAAAACATTCAGTACTTC
>TRBJ2-5|TRBV12-5|-|-
CASGLQVGGTQYF
TGTGCTAGTGGTTTGCAGGTCGGTGGAACCCAGTACTTC
>TRBJ1-3|TRBV7-2|-|TRBD1
CASSTHPGQDISGNTIYF
TGTGCCAGCAGCACCCATCCGGGACAGGACATCTCTGGAAACACCATATATTTT